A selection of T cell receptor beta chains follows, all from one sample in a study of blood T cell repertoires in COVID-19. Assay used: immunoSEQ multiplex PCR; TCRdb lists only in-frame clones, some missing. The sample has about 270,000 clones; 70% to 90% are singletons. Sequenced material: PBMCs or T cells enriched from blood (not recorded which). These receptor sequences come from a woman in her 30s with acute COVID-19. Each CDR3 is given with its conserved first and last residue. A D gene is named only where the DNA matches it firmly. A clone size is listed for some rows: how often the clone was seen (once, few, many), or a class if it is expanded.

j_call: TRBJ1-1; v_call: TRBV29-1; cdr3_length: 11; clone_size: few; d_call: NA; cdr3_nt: TGCAGCGTTGAAGTTAACAGAGCAGCTTTCTTT; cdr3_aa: CSVEVNRAAFF
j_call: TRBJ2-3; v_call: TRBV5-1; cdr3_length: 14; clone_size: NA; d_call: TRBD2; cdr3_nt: TGCGCCAGCAGCGGGGGGACTAGCGCAGATACGCAGTATTTT; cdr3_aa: CASSGGTSADTQYF
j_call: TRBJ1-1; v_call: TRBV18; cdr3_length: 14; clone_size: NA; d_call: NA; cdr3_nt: TGTGCCAGCTCACCAGGGAGCGGGAACACTGAAGCTTTCTTT; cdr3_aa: CASSPGSGNTEAFF
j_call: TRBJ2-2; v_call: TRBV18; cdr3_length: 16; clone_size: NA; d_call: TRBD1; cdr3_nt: TGTGCCAGCTCACCGTCCGGACAGGGAAGTTTAAGGGAGCTGTTTTTT; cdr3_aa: CASSPSGQGSLRELFF
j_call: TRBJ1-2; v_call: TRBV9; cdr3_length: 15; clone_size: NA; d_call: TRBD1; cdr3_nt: TGTGCCAGCAGCGTAGATGGGACAGGGCCCTATGGCTACACCTTC; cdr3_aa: CASSVDGTGPYGYTF
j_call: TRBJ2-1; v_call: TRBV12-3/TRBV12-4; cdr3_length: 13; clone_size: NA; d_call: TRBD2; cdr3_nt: TGTGCCAGTACTAGCGGGTTCTACAATGAGCAGTTCTTC; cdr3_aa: CASTSGFYNEQFF
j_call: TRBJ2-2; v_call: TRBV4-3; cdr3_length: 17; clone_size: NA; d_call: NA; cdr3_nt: TGCGCCAGCAGCCAAGATGGAGGAGGGTCGGGCACCGGGGAGCTGTTTTTT; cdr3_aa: CASSQDGGGSGTGELFF
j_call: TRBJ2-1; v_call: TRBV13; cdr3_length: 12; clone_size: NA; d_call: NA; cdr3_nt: TGTGCCAGCAGCCCATCCTACAATGAGCAGTTCTTC; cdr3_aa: CASSPSYNEQFF
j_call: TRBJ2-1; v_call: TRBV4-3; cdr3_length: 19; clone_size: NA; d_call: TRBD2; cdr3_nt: TGCGCCAGCAGCCAAGGTGGACTAGCGGGAGGACCTACCTACAATGAGCAGTTCTTC; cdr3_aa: CASSQGGLAGGPTYNEQFF
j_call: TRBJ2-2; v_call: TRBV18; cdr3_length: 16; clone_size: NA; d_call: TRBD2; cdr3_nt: TGTGCCAGCTCACCCGCTAGCGGGACGAACACCGGGGAGCTGTTTTTT; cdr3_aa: CASSPASGTNTGELFF
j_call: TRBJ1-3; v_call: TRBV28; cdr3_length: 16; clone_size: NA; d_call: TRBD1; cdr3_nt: TGTGCCAGCAGTCCCGACAGGGTTCCATCTGGAAACACCATATATTTT; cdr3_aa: CASSPDRVPSGNTIYF
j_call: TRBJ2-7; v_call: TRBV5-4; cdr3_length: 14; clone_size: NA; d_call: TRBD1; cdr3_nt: TGTGCCAGCAGCTTGGGGGACAGACCCTACGAGCAGTACTTC; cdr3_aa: CASSLGDRPYEQYF
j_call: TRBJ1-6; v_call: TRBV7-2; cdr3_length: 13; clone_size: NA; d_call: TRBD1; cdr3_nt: TGTGCCAGCACCCTGACAGGGTATTCACCCCTCCACTTT; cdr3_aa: CASTLTGYSPLHF
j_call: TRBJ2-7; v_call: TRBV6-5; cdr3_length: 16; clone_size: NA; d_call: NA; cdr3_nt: TGTGCCAGCAGTTACTCTCTTGCAGATCTCTCCTACGAGCAGTACTTC; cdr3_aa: CASSYSLADLSYEQYF
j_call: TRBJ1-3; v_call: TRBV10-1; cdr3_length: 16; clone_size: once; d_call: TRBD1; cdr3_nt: TGCGCCAGCAGCCCGGGACAGGATAACTCTGGAAACACCATATATTTT; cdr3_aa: CASSPGQDNSGNTIYF